This T cell receptor beta chain comes out of a study of T cell repertoires in cytomegalovirus infection. On the study more broadly: An indication of both CMV infection and matching HLA type came from public TCR beta signatures.

MiXCR was run by TCRdb on the reads, yielding one entry per CDR3 protein. Among 200,000 to 300,000 distinct CDR3 sequences, approximately 13% were seen once, and the ten largest hold around 1.6%. Study-wide points: The study found HLA-C-restricted CMV-specific TCR beta clonotypes dominating the ex vivo response.

V was shortened by 7 bases and J by 4 bases, with 10 bases between the two germline ends. The CDR3 covers 13 residues. CDR1 MDHEN and CDR2 SYDVKM come from the germline V gene. This clonotype was counted at least ten times. Its antigen is unknown. Material for sequencing was PBMCs. This chain connects TRBV28 to TRBJ2-2, with D possibly matching TRBD1 (5 bases). The sequence was obtained from a human donor in good health (CMV status not recorded). Some clones in this sample may be carry-over from other donors' samples. The CDR3 sequence: CASTLGPTGELFF. The CDR3, as DNA: TGTGCCAGCACCTTGGGGCCCACCGGGGAGCTGTTTTTT.